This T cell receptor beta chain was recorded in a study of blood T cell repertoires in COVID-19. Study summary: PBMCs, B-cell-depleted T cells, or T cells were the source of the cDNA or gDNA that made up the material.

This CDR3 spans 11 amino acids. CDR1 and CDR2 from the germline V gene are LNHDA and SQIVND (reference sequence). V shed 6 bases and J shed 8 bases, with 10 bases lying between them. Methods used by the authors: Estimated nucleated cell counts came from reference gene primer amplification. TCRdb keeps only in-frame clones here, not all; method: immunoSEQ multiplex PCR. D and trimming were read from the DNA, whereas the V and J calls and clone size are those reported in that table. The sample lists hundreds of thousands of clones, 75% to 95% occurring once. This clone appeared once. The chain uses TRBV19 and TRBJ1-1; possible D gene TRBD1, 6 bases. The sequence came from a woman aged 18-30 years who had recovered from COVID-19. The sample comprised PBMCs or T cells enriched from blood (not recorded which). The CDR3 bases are TGTGCCAGTAGCACTCAGGGGGAAGCTTTCTTT. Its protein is CASSTQGEAFF.